This T cell receptor beta chain was identified in a study of technical replicates of blood from several donors. Profiling relied on immunoSEQ multiplex PCR, and the TCRdb table lists in-frame clones only, not all of them. The sample records tens of thousands of clones, approximately 92% being singletons. The clonotype was recovered from a human donor in good health. The specimen was T cells isolated from PBMCs.

CDR3 bases: TGTGCCAGCAGCTTGGGAACAGGGAGGAACACCGGGGAGCTGTTTTTT. Its translation: CASSLGTGRNTGELFF. This sequence joins TRBV5-4 and TRBJ2-2, with TRBD1 as a possible D gene (6 bases). This CDR3 spans 16 amino acids. Between the trimmed V and J ends, which lost 0 bases and 1 base, there was a span of 10 bases. The germline V gene encodes CDR1 SGHNT and CDR2 YYREEE (reference sequence).